The 28 T cell receptor beta chains below were found in one sample sequenced in a study of CD8 T cells in Susac syndrome. Reverse transcription of roughly 0.5 to 1 ug RNA was performed with random hexamers. MiXCR was run by TCRdb on the immunoSEQ multiplex PCR reads, yielding one entry per CDR3 protein. The data contain roughly 150,000 distinct CDR3 sequences, 92% of them seen just once; the ten biggest clones take up approximately 0.075%. The material sequenced was CD4+ T cells from PBMCs. These receptors came from a human donor in good health.

This chain uses TRBV18 with TRBJ1-1; tentative D call: TRBD1 (5 bases). The CDR3 is made up of 16 amino acids. CDR1 and CDR2 (germline): KGHSH, LQKENI. Trimming stripped 6 bases from V and 0 bases from J, with 17 bases between. CDR3 in DNA: TGTGCCAGCTCCCGGGACCTGTGGGATATGAACACTGAAGCTTTCTTT. This sequence encodes CASSRDLWDMNTEAFF.

V is TRBV6-5 and J is TRBJ1-2; D remains unclear. The CDR3 has 15 residues. V gave up 0 bases and J gave up 8 bases, with 16 bases separating them. Germline CDR1 reads MNHEY; CDR2 reads SVGAGI. The CDR3 sequence: CASSYSGIRSAGYTF. The CDR3 region has the DNA TGTGCCAGCAGTTACTCCGGCATTCGGTCGGCAGGCTACACCTTC.

The chain links TRBV10-3 to TRBJ1-5, with D tentatively TRBD1 (5 bases). Germline CDR1 is ENHRY and CDR2 is SYGVKD. Trimming left V 4 bases short and J 5 bases short, with 9 bases between. The CDR3 contains 13 residues. CDR3 protein: CAISGGADQPQHF. The DNA of the CDR3 is TGTGCCATCAGTGGAGGGGCGGATCAGCCCCAGCATTTT.

The chain carries TRBV20-1 and TRBJ1-1; D not resolved. V shed 4 bases and J shed 0 bases, with 15 bases lying between them. This CDR3 is built from 15 residues. Germline V gene lookup returns CDR1 DFQATT and CDR2 SNEGSKA (reference sequence). The CDR3 DNA is TGCAGTGCTAACCCCTTAGGGAGGGTGAACACTGAAGCTTTCTTT. Its protein product is CSANPLGRVNTEAFF.

The chain employs TRBV7-8 and TRBJ2-5, with D perhaps given as TRBD1 or TRBD2 (5 bases each). V was pared by 5 bases and J by 4 bases, with 17 bases between. CDR1 and CDR2 (germline): SGHVS, FQNEAQ. This CDR3 is built from 15 residues. The CDR3 region has the DNA TGTGCCAGCAGCGTCTCCGGGTCGGGGCCAGAGACCCAGTACTTC. Translation gives CASSVSGSGPETQYF.

This clonotype was seen a single time. This rearrangement joins TRBV18 to TRBJ1-5; D is uncertain. Germline lookup yields CDR1 KGHSH and CDR2 LQKENI. V was clipped by 0 bases and J by 0 bases, with 9 bases between them. The CDR3 runs 16 residues. CDR3 loop: CASSPPNGYSNQPQHF. The DNA for the CDR3 is TGTGCCAGCTCACCACCGAATGGATATAGCAATCAGCCCCAGCATTTT. The complete variable domain, with remaining parts taken from reference TRBV18 and TRBJ1-5, reads NAGVMQNPRHLVRRRGQEARLRCSPMKGHSHVYWYRQLPEEGLKFMVYLQKENIIDESGMPKERFSAEFPKEGPSILRIQQVVRGDSAAYFCASSPPNGYSNQPQHFGDGTRLSIL.

This clonotype appeared a single time. This CDR3 reads CASTRGETQYF. Written as DNA, the CDR3 is TGTGCCAGCACCAGGGGAGAGACCCAGTACTTC. V is TRBV2 and J is TRBJ2-5; D possibly corresponds to TRBD1 (6 bases). V was pared by 7 bases and J by 4 bases, with 7 bases between. The CDR3 has 11 residues. The V gene's germline CDR1 is SNHLY and CDR2 FYNNEI.

The genes are TRBV11-3 and TRBJ2-1; perhaps TRBD2 as D (6 bases). V lost 5 bases, J lost 5 bases, and 13 bases lay in between. The CDR3 consists of 14 residues. Germline V gene data show CDR1 as SGHNT and CDR2 as YENEEA. CDR3 amino acids: CASSVRESDNEQFF. Here the CDR3 DNA reads TGTGCCAGCAGCGTCCGGGAGTCCGACAATGAGCAGTTCTTC.

V usage is TRBV6-5 and J usage is TRBJ1-2, with a weak D call TRBD1 (5 bases). This CDR3 is built from 15 residues. Germline CDR1 and CDR2: MNHEY and SVGAGI. V lost 3 bases, J lost 3 bases, and 14 bases lay in between. The CDR3 loop reads CASSYGPVTDYGYTF. The DNA for the CDR3 is TGTGCCAGCAGTTATGGTCCTGTGACAGACTATGGCTACACCTTC.

The chain recombines TRBV29-1 with TRBJ2-1; D unresolved. This CDR3 is built from 14 residues. V shed 4 bases and J shed 4 bases, with 14 bases lying between them. The V gene's germline CDR1 is SQVTM and CDR2 ANQGSEA. The CDR3 protein is CSVGMGTRYNEQFF. CDR3 sequence (DNA): TGCAGCGTTGGGATGGGCACCCGGTACAATGAGCAGTTCTTC.

In regard to this clonotype: The junction does not match germline at one end; this may be a read error. The CDR3 nucleotides read TGTGCCACCAGTCGATTGGGCACAGATACGCAGTATTTT. It is translated as CATSRLGTDTQYF. The chain employs TRBV6-1 and TRBJ2-3, with D hard to call. The CDR3 extends over 13 amino acids. Looked up from germline, CDR1 is MNHNS and CDR2 is SASEGT.

The chain joins TRBV18 to TRBJ2-2; 10 bases align to TRBD2. Per germline, CDR1 KGHSH and CDR2 LQKENI. V lost 3 bases and J lost 3; bases outside the gene matches: 4. The CDR3 contains 16 residues. The CDR3 spells CASSPLAGGDTGELFF. The CDR3 DNA follows: TGTGCCAGCTCACCTTTAGCGGGAGGAGACACCGGGGAGCTGTTTTTT.

This sequence joins TRBV12-5 and TRBJ2-7; D is unresolved. Trimming took off 2 bases at V and 5 bases at J, with 7 bases between the two ends. Germline lookup yields CDR1 LGHNT and CDR2 FRNRAP. The length of the CDR3 is 12 residues. CDR3 residues: CASGLRADEQYF. The CDR3 nucleotides are TGTGCTAGTGGTTTGAGGGCGGACGAGCAGTACTTC.

This chain uses TRBV7-2 with TRBJ2-7; D not resolved. The CDR3 loop spans 14 amino acids. V shed 3 bases and J shed 0 bases, with 9 bases lying between them. CDR1 is SGHTA and CDR2 is FQGNSA in the germline V gene. For the CDR3, the DNA is TGTGCCAGCAGCTTTTCCTCCAGCTCCTACGAGCAGTACTTC. Amino acids: CASSFSSSSYEQYF. Together with reference TRBV7-2 and TRBJ2-7, the CDR3 gives the full variable domain: GAGVSQSPSNKVTEKGKDVELRCDPISGHTALYWYRQSLGQGLEFLIYFQGNSAPDKSGLPSDRFSAERTGGSVSTLTIQRTQQEDSAVYLCASSFSSSSYEQYFGPGTRLTVT.

The chain is built from TRBV4-1 and TRBJ2-7; TRBD2 matches 14 bases. The CDR3 contains 17 residues. Germline V gene sequence: CDR1 MGHRA, CDR2 YSYEKL. The trim removed 4 bases at V and 6 bases at J, leaving 11 bases unmatched. The chain's CDR3 is CASSLRTSGRTPLEQYF. DNA for the CDR3: TGCGCCAGCAGCCTACGGACTAGCGGGAGGACTCCCCTCGAGCAGTACTTC.

The chain joins TRBV18 to TRBJ1-2, with D possibly TRBD1 on 5 matching bases. Deletions cut 6 bases from V and 1 base from J, with 12 bases between. Germline V gene sequence: CDR1 KGHSH, CDR2 LQKENI. The CDR3 totals 14 residues. As DNA, the CDR3 is TGTGCCAGCTCGGTGGACGGGGGTAACTATGGCTACACCTTC. Translating gives CASSVDGGNYGYTF. Together with reference TRBV18 and TRBJ1-2, the CDR3 gives the full variable domain: NAGVMQNPRHLVRRRGQEARLRCSPMKGHSHVYWYRQLPEEGLKFMVYLQKENIIDESGMPKERFSAEFPKEGPSILRIQQVVRGDSAAYFCASSVDGGNYGYTFGSGTRLTVV.

V and J are TRBV30 and TRBJ1-5, with D possibly being TRBD1 (6 bases). Deletions cut 3 bases from V and 2 bases from J, with 14 bases between. Germline-derived CDR1 and CDR2 are GTSNPN and SVGIG (reference sequence). The CDR3 has 15 residues. CDR3 region: CAWRPGGGGNQPQHF. The CDR3 DNA reads TGTGCCTGGAGGCCTGGGGGGGGCGGCAATCAGCCCCAGCATTTT.

This clonotype was detected a few times. This chain joins TRBV7-3 and TRBJ2-7, with 7 bases matching TRBD1. Per germline, CDR1 SGHTA and CDR2 FQGTGA. Losses at the gene ends were 2 bases for V and 6 bases for J; bases not matched to a gene: 10. The CDR3 totals 15 residues. The CDR3 protein is CASSLQGTSGGEQYF. The CDR3 DNA sequence: TGTGCCAGCAGCTTACAGGGGACGTCAGGGGGCGAGCAGTACTTC.

The chain uses TRBV5-4 and TRBJ2-3, with 10 positions matching TRBD2. The CDR3 totals 17 residues. Germline V gene lookup returns CDR1 SGHNT and CDR2 YYREEE (reference sequence). With 5 bases clipped from V and 2 bases from J, the junction kept 11 bases outside the gene matches. The CDR3 sequence: CASRQSSGSPLTDTQYF. CDR3 in DNA: TGTGCCAGCAGGCAATCTAGCGGGAGCCCCCTCACAGATACGCAGTATTTT.

This rearrangement joins TRBV7-8 to TRBJ2-1; 7 bases fit TRBD2. The CDR3 has 15 residues. V gave up 8 bases and J gave up 1 base; unmatched junction bases: 8. Per the germline V gene, CDR1 is SGHVS and CDR2 is FQNEAQ. The CDR3 nucleotides read TGTGCCAGCTCCCGGACTAGAACTTCCTACAATGAGCAGTTCTTC. Its protein product is CASSRTRTSYNEQFF.

The chain has TRBV19 and TRBJ1-4; D gene unclear. Germline values: CDR1 LNHDA, CDR2 SQIVND (reference sequence). This CDR3 spans 13 amino acids. Trimming removed 7 bases at V and 8 bases at J, with 14 bases between. In DNA, the CDR3 is TGTGCCAGTACCGACCCTGGATACGAAAAACTGTTTTTT. Residues: CASTDPGYEKLFF.

The V gene is TRBV11-2, the J gene TRBJ2-1; a weak D match, TRBD2 (6 bases). This CDR3 contains 17 residues. Looked up from germline, CDR1 is SGHAT and CDR2 is FQNNGV. The germline V and J ends were trimmed by 3 bases and 4 bases, with 19 bases remaining between them. CDR3 loop: CASSFGGASGVYNEQFF. The CDR3, as DNA: TGTGCCAGCAGCTTCGGTGGAGCCTCGGGGGTGTACAATGAGCAGTTCTTC.

The chain has TRBV9 and TRBJ2-1; TRBD1 matches 8 bases. J gave up 6 bases and V 5 bases, and 10 bases lay outside the gene matches. The CDR3 is 15 residues long. CDR1 and CDR2 from the germline V gene are SGDLS and YYNGEE. CDR3 region: CASRKAGQGSNEQFF. In nucleotides, the CDR3 is TGTGCCAGCAGAAAAGCTGGACAGGGCAGCAATGAGCAGTTCTTC. The variable domain in full, with the rest retrieved from reference TRBV9 and TRBJ2-1, is DSGVTQTPKHLITATGQRVTLRCSPRSGDLSVYWYQQSLDQGLQFLIQYYNGEERAKGNILERFSAQQFPDLHSELNLSSLELGDSALYFCASRKAGQGSNEQFFGPGTRLTVL.

This chain uses TRBV28 with TRBJ2-7; the D gene is possibly TRBD1 (5 bases). CDR1 and CDR2 from the germline V gene are MDHEN and SYDVKM. The CDR3 has 12 residues. V lost 2 bases and J 8 bases, leaving 10 bases between the germline ends. CDR3 sequence: CASSLTVDKQYF. CDR3 nucleotides: TGTGCCAGCAGTTTAACGGTGGACAAGCAGTACTTC.

The genes are TRBV4-1 and TRBJ1-1; 9 bases are a match to TRBD1. The CDR3 loop spans 14 amino acids. In germline, CDR1 is MGHRA, CDR2 YSYEKL. The V segment lost 4 bases and the J segment 6 bases; nucleotides outside the gene matches: 6. CDR3 in DNA: TGCGCCAGCAGCCCGGGACAGGGAAGGCCTGAAGCTTTCTTT. Its protein is CASSPGQGRPEAFF.

The chain has TRBV6-6 and TRBJ2-7; possibly TRBD1 for D (6 bases). V shed 7 bases and J shed 6 bases, with 19 bases lying between them. In germline, CDR1 is MNHNY, CDR2 SVGAGI (reference sequence). CDR3 length: 14 amino acids. CDR3 sequence reads: CASTEGGLFREQYF. The CDR3 DNA reads TGTGCCAGCACCGAAGGGGGTTTATTCCGCGAGCAGTACTTC.

The chain links TRBV30 to TRBJ2-7; possibly TRBD1 for D (6 bases). There are 15 residues in the CDR3. Per the germline V gene, CDR1 is GTSNPN and CDR2 is SVGIG (reference sequence). V lost 0 bases and J 0 bases, leaving 12 bases between the germline ends. CDR3 sequence (DNA): TGTGCCTGGAGTGTAGGGGGTTCGATCTCCTACGAGCAGTACTTC. This encodes CAWSVGGSISYEQYF.

The chain uses TRBV3-1 and TRBJ2-7; 13 bases align to TRBD2. Germline CDR1 and CDR2: LGHDT and YNNKEL (reference sequence). The CDR3 extends over 15 amino acids. V lost 4 bases, J lost 6 bases, and 6 bases stayed unmatched. The CDR3 region has the DNA TGTGCCAGCAGCCGATCACTAGCGGGAGGGGGCGAGCAGTACTTC. Its translation: CASSRSLAGGGEQYF.